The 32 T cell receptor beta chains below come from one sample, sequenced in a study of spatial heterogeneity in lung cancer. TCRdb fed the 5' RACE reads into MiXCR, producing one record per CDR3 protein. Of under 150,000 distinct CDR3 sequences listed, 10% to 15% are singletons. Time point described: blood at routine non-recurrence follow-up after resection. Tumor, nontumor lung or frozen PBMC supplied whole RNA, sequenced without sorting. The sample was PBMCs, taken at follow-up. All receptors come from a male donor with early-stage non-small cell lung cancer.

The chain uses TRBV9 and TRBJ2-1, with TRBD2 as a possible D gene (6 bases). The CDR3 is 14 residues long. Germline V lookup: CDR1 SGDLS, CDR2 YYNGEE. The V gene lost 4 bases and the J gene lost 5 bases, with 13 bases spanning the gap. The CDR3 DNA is TGTGCCAGCAGCACCACGGGGGACCACAATGAGCAGTTCTTC. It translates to CASSTTGDHNEQFF.

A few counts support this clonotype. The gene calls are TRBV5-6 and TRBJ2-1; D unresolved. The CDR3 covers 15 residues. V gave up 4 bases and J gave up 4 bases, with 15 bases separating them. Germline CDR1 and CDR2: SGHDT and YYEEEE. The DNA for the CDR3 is TGTGCCAGCAGCCTGATTGAAACCTCATACAATGAGCAGTTCTTC. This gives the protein CASSLIETSYNEQFF. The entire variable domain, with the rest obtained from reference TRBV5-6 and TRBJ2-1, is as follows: DAGVTQSPTHLIKTRGQQVTLRCSPKSGHDTVSWYQQALGQGPQFIFQYYEEEERQRGNFPDRFSGHQFPNYSSELNVNALLLGDSALYLCASSLIETSYNEQFFGPGTRLTVL.

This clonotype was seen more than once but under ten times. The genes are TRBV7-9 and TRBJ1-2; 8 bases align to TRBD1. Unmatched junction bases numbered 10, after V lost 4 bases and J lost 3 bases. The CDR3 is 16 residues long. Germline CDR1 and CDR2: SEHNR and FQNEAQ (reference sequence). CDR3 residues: CASSWPGQEPDYGYTF. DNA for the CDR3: TGTGCCAGCAGCTGGCCGGGACAGGAGCCTGACTATGGCTACACCTTC.

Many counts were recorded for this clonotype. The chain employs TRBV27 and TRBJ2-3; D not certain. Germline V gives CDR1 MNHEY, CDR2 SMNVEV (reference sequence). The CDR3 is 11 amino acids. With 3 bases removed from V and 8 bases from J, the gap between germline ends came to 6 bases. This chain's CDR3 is CASSFSSTQYF. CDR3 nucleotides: TGTGCCAGCAGTTTTAGTTCTACGCAGTATTTT.

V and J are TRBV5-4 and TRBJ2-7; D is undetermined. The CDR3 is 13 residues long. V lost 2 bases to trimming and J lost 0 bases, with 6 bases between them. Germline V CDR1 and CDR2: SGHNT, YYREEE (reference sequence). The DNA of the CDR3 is TGTGCCAGCAGCTTTCCGCACTCCTACGAGCAGTACTTC. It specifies CASSFPHSYEQYF.

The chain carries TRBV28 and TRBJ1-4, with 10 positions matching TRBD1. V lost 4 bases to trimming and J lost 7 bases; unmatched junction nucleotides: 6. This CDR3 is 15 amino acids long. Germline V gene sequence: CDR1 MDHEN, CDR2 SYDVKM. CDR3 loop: CASSSTDRGSEKLFF. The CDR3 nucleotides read TGTGCCAGCAGTTCAACGGACAGGGGGAGTGAAAAACTGTTTTTT.

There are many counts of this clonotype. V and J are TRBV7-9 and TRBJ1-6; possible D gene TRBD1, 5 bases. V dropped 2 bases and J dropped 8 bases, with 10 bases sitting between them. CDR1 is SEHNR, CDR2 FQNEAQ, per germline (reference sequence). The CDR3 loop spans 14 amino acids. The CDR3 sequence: CASSLSTGYSPLHF. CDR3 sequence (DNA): TGTGCCAGCAGCTTATCTACAGGTTATTCACCCCTCCACTTT.

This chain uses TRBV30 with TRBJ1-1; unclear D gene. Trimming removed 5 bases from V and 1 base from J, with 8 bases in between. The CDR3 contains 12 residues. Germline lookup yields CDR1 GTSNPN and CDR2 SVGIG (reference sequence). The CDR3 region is CAWAKWNTEAFF. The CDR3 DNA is TGTGCCTGGGCCAAATGGAACACTGAAGCTTTCTTT. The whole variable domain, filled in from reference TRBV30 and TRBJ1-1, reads SQTIHQWPATLVQPVGSPLSLECTVEGTSNPNLYWYRQAAGRGLQLLFYSVGIGQISSEVPQNLSASRPQDRQFILSSKKLLLSDSGFYLCAWAKWNTEAFFGQGTRLTVV.

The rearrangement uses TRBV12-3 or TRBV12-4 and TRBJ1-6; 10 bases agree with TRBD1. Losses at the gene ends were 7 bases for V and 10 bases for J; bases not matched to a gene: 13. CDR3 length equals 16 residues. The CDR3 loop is CASKRTRDRGRSPLHF. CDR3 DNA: TGTGCCAGCAAACGAACCCGGGACAGGGGACGGTCACCCCTCCACTTT.

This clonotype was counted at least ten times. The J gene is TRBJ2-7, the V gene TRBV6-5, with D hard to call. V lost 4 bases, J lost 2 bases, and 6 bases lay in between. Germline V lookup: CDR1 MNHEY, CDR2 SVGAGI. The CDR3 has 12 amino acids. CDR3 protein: CASSSSTYEQYF. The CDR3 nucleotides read TGTGCCAGCAGTTCCAGTACCTACGAGCAGTACTTC.

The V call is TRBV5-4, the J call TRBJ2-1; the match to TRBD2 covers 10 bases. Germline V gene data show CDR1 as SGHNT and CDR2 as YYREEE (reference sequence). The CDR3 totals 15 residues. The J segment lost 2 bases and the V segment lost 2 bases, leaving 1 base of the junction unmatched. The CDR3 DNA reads TGTGCCAGCAGCTTACTAGCGGGGCCCTACAATGAGCAGTTCTTC. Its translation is CASSLLAGPYNEQFF.

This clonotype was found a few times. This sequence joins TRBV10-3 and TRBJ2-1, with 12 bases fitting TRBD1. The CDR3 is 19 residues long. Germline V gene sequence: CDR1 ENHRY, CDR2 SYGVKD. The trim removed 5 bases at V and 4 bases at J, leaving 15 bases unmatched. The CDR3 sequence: CAISPGTGGDGRLYNEQFF. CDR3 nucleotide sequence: TGTGCCATCAGTCCCGGGACAGGGGGCGACGGGCGATTGTACAATGAGCAGTTCTTC.

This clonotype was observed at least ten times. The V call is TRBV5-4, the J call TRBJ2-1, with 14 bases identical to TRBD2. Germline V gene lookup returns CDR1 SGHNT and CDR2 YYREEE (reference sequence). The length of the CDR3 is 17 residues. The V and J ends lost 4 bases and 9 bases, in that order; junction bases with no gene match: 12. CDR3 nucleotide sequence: TGTGCCAGCAGCCGCGGACTAGCGGGGGGCCAGGTTGGTGAGCAGTTCTTC. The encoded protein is CASSRGLAGGQVGEQFF.

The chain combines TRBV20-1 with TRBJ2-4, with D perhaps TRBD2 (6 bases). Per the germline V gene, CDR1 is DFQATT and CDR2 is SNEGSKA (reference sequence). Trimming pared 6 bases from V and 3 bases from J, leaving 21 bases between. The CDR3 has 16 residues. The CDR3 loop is CSASRKKTGGKNIQYF. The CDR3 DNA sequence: TGCAGTGCCTCCCGAAAAAAAACCGGGGGCAAAAACATTCAGTACTTC.

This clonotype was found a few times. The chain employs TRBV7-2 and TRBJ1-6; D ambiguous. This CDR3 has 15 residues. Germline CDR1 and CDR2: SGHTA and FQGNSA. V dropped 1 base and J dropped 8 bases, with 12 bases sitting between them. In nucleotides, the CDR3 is TGTGCCAGCAGCTTAGTATCGATTCCTGATTCACCCCTCCACTTT. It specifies CASSLVSIPDSPLHF.

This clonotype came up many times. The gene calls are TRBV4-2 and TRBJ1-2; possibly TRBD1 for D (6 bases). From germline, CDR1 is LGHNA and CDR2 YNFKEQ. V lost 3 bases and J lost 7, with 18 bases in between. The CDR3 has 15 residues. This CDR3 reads CASSQGGGTPIGYTF. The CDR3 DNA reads TGTGCCAGCAGCCAGGGGGGCGGGACACCCATTGGCTACACCTTC.

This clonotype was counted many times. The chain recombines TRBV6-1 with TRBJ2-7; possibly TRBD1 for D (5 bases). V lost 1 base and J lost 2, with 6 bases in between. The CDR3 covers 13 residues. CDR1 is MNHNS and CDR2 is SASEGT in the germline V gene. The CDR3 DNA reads TGTGCCAGCAGTGAAGTGGGGCCCTACGAGCAGTACTTC. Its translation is CASSEVGPYEQYF.

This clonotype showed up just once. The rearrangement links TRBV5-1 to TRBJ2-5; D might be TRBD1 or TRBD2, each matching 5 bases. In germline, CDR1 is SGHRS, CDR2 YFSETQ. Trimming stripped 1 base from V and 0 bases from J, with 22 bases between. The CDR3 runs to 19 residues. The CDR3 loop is CASSLPPGRRDRDQETQYF. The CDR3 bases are TGCGCCAGCAGCTTGCCCCCGGGGCGACGCGACAGAGACCAAGAGACCCAGTACTTC.

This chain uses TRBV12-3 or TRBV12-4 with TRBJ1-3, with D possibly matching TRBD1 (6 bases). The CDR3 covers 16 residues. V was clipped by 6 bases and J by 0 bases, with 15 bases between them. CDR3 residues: CASRPGGLSSGNTIYF. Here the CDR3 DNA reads TGTGCCAGCAGACCTGGGGGGCTGAGCTCTGGAAACACCATATATTTT.

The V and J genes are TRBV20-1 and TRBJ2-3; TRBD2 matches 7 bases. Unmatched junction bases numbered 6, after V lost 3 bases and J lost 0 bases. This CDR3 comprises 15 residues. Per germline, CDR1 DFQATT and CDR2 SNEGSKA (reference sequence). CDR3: CSASPLARSTDTQYF. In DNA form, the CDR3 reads TGCAGTGCTAGCCCACTAGCGCGAAGCACAGATACGCAGTATTTT.

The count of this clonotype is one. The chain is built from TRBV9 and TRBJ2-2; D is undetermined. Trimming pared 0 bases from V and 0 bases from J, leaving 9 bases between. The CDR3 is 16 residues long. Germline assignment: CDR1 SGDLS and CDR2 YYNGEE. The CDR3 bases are TGTGCCAGCAGCGTAGCTTCGCTAGCGAACACCGGGGAGCTGTTTTTT. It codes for CASSVASLANTGELFF. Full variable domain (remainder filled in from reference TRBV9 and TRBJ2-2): DSGVTQTPKHLITATGQRVTLRCSPRSGDLSVYWYQQSLDQGLQFLIQYYNGEERAKGNILERFSAQQFPDLHSELNLSSLELGDSALYFCASSVASLANTGELFFGEGSRLTVL.

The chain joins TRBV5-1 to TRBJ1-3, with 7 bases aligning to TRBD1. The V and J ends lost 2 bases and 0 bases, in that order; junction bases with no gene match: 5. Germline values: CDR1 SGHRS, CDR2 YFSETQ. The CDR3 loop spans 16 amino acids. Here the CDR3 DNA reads TGCGCCAGCAGCTTTATGACAGGGACCTCTGGAAACACCATATATTTT. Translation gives CASSFMTGTSGNTIYF.

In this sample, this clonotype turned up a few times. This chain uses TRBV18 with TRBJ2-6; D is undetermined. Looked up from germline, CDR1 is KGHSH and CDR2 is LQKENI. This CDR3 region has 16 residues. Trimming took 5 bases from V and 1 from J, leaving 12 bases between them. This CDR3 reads CASSSSRLSGANVLTF. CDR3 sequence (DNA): TGTGCCAGCTCATCATCCAGACTGTCTGGGGCCAACGTCCTGACTTTC.

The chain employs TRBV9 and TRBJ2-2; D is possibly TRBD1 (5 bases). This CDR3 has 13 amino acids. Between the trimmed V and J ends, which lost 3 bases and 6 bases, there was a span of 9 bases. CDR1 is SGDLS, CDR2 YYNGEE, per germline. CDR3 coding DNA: TGTGCCAGCAGCGGAAGGGGTGCCGGGGAGCTGTTTTTT. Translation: CASSGRGAGELFF.

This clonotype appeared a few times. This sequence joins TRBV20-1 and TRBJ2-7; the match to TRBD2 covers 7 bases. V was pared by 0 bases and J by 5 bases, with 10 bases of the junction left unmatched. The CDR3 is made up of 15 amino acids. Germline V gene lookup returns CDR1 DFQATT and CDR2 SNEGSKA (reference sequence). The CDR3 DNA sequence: TGCAGTGCTAGAGACCCCGGGGGGTCCCTGGACGAGCAGTACTTC. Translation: CSARDPGGSLDEQYF.

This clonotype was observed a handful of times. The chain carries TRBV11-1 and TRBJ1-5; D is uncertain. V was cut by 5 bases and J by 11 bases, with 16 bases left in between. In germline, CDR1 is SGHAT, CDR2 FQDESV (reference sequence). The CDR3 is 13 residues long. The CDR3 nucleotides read TGTGCCAGCAGCCCGGGAGTTCGAGAGACCCAGCATTTT. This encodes CASSPGVRETQHF.

Here the CDR3 DNA reads TGTGCCAGCACCTCCCGCCTGGGCTCCAGGGATGAAAAACTGTTTTTT. This codes for CASTSRLGSRDEKLFF. The chain has TRBV27 and TRBJ1-4; possibly TRBD1 for D (5 bases). This CDR3 comprises 16 residues. V lost 7 bases and J lost 6, with 21 bases in between. Germline CDR1 and CDR2: MNHEY and SMNVEV (reference sequence). Together with reference TRBV27 and TRBJ1-4, the CDR3 gives the full variable domain: EAQVTQNPRYLITVTGKKLTVTCSQNMNHEYMSWYRQDPGLGLRQIYYSMNVEVTDKGDVPEGYKVSRKEKRNFPLILESPSPNQTSLYFCASTSRLGSRDEKLFFGSGTQLSVL.

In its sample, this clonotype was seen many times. The CDR3 sequence: CSVTGLTYEQYF. As DNA, the CDR3 is TGCAGTGTTACGGGGCTAACCTACGAGCAGTACTTC. The chain carries TRBV20-1 and TRBJ2-7; either TRBD1 or TRBD2 may supply D (5 bases each). This CDR3 spans 12 amino acids. Trimming removed 7 bases from V and 2 bases from J, with 12 bases in between. Germline V gives CDR1 DFQATT, CDR2 SNEGSKA (reference sequence).

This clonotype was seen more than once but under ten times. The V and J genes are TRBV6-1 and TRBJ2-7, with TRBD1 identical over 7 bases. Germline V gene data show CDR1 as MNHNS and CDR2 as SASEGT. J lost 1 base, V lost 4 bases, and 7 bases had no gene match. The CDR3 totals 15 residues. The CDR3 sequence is CASSGARQGSYEQYF. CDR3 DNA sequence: TGTGCCAGCAGTGGGGCACGACAGGGATCCTACGAGCAGTACTTC.

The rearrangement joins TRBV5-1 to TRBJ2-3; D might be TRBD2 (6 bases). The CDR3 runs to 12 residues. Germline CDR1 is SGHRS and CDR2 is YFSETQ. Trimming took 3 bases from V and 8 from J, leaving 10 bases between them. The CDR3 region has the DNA TGCGCCAGCAGCTCTCCGGAGGGTACGCAGTATTTT. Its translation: CASSSPEGTQYF.

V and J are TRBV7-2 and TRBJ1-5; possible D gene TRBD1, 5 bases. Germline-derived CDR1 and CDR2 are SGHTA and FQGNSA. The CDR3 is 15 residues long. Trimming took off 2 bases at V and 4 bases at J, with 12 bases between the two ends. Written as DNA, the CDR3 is TGTGCCAGCAGCTTAAATCCAGGGATGAATCAGCCCCAGCATTTT. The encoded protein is CASSLNPGMNQPQHF.

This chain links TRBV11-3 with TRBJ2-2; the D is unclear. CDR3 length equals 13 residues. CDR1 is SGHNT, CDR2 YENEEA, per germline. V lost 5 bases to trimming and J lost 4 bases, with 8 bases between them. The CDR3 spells CASSPPPTGELFF. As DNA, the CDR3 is TGTGCCAGCAGCCCACCTCCCACCGGGGAGCTGTTTTTT.